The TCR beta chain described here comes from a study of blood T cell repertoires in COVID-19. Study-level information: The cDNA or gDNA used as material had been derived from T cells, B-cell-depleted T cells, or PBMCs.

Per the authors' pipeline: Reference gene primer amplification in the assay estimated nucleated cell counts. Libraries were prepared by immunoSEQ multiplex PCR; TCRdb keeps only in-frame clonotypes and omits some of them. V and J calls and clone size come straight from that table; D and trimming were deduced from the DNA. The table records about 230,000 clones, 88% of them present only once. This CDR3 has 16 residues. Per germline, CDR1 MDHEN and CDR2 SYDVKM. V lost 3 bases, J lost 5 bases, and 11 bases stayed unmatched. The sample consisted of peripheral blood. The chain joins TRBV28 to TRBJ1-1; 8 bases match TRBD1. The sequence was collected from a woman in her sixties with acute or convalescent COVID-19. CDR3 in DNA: TGTGCCAGCAGTTTTGCGGGACAGGCCCGACGGACTGAAGCTTTCTTT. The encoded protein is CASSFAGQARRTEAFF.